The sequence of this T cell receptor (beta chain) was determined in a study of blood T cell repertoires in COVID-19 (dated by TCRdb to the early 2020s). With respect to the entire study: The collaborator samples originated in the United States, Italy and Spain and spanned the acute and convalescent phases of COVID-19. Sample metadata almost always included a de-identified subject ID, COVID-19 status, age in years and sex. The prospective study material was composed of cDNA or gDNA derived from T cells, B-cell-depleted T cells, or PBMCs. The dataset comprised deeply sampled blood TCRbeta repertoires from subjects exposed to, actively infected with, or recovered from COVID-19. A freely available public database, intended as a resource for researchers studying the immune response to SARS-CoV-2, is where the repertoires were released. Where HLA class I and class II types were available, the types were taken from metadata supplied by the sample provider, not from assay-based typing. The samples were drawn from two sources: the first 160 participants of the ongoing ImmuneRACE study, and fewer than 1,500 subjects contributed by 6 global collaborators. Summary of the overall study and its limitations: The quantity of clinical and demographic metadata differed by source and by participant and was supplied without curation.

The CDR3, cysteine through phenylalanine, is 13 amino acids long. The DNA shown is the 39-base CDR3, in frame from base 1. A distance of 10 bases separates the germline ends of V and J, which lose 1 base and 7 bases respectively. Per the germline V gene, SGHTA is the CDR1 and FQGNSA is the CDR2. Note on this clone: This clone's antigen is unknown. One base away there is no much larger clone; base qualities are not given.

TCRbeta CDR3 regions were amplified from genomic DNA by means of the immunoSEQ Assay, a bias-controlled multiplex PCR. For the original study's pipeline: The number of nucleated cells in each sample was estimated by amplification of reference gene primers within the assay. To quantify the absolute abundance of each unique TCRbeta CDR3 rearrangement, sequence reads were collapsed and filtered. Productive Simpson clonality was computed per sample as the square root of Simpson's diversity index over productive rearrangements. TCRdb carries this immuneACCESS record with in-frame sequences only. Its versions omit some clonotypes, under half of them owing to an unresolved V gene in the studies checked, with the rest unexplained. V, J and clone size are those of that table, while D and trimming were read from the DNA. This sample lists 100,000 to 120,000 clones; around three quarters were detected once. The top ten clonotypes cover 6% to 8% of the sample.

Collaborating institutions collected whole blood in K2EDTA tubes following their own protocols. Collaborator samples were shipped for TCRbeta analysis as frozen whole blood, isolated PBMCs, or DNA extracted from either sample type. Source material: peripheral blood. The V and J genes are TRBV7-2 and TRBJ1-1, with the D gene uncertain. This clonotype originated in an older woman with acute or convalescent COVID-19. The CDR3 reads CASSLGWAGEAFF. Read as DNA, the sequence is TGTGCCAGCAGCTTAGGCTGGGCAGGTGAAGCTTTCTTT.